This TCR beta chain was recorded in a study of OX40 agonist ivuxolimab in advanced cancers. Whole-study context: An agonistic anti-OX40 (CD134) antibody, ivuxolimab, was used to treat the patients.

Germline lookup yields CDR1 LNHDA and CDR2 SQIVND (reference sequence). The V end lost 11 bases, the J end lost 10 bases, and 20 bases lay between the germline ends. The CDR3 is 12 residues long. Clones were sequenced by immunoSEQ multiplex PCR, and TCRdb holds only the in-frame ones, with some missing. This repertoire shows fewer than 35,000 clones, about 74% found once; its top ten account for around 11%. The chain recombines TRBV19 with TRBJ1-1, with D possibly TRBD1 on 5 matching bases. The specimen was CD4+ or CD8+ T cells sorted from blood, collected in a trial of the OX40 agonist ivuxolimab. This clonotype originated in an adult with an advanced solid tumor such as melanoma, head and neck, liver or kidney cancer. This CDR3 reads CAGSSGPEGAFF. CDR3 sequence (DNA): TGTGCCGGGTCTTCGGGGCCAGAGGGAGCTTTCTTT.